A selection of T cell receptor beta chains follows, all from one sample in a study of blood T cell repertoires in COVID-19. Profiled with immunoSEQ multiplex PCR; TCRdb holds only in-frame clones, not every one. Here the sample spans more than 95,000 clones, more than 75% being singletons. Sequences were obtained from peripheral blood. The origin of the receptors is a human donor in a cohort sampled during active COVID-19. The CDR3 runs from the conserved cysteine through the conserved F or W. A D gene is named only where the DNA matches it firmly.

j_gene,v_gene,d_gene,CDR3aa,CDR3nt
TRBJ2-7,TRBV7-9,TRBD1,CASSEDRTLDEQYF,TGTGCCAGCAGCGAGGACAGGACCCTCGACGAGCAGTACTTC
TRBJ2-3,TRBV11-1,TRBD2,CASRPSGGATDTQYF,TGTGCCAGCAGGCCTAGCGGGGGGGCCACAGATACGCAGTATTTT
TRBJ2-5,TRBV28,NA,CASSRRLEETQYF,TGTGCCAGCAGTCGTAGACTAGAAGAGACCCAGTACTTC
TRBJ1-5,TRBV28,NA,CASSLFGTAGNQPQHF,TGTGCCAGCAGTTTGTTTGGGACTGCCGGCAATCAGCCCCAGCATTTT
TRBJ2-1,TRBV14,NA,CASSLYARLVGEQFF,TGTGCCAGCAGCCTTTATGCCCGACTAGTGGGTGAGCAGTTCTTC
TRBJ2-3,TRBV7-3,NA,CASSLTGGGTDTQYF,TGTGCCAGCAGCTTAACCGGCGGGGGCACAGATACGCAGTATTTT
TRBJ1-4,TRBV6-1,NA,CASSEANRAELFF,TGTGCCAGCAGTGAAGCAAACAGGGCGGAACTGTTTTTT
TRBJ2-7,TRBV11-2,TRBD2,CASSFGTSGGYYEQYF,TGTGCCAGCAGCTTCGGGACTAGCGGGGGTTACTACGAGCAGTACTTC
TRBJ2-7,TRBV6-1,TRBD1,CASSETLGGSEQYF,TGTGCCAGCAGTGAGACACTAGGGGGCTCCGAGCAGTACTTC
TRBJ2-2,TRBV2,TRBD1,CASSADRVNTGELFF,TGTGCCAGCAGTGCGGACAGGGTTAACACCGGGGAGCTGTTTTTT
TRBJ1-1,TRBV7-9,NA,CASSPSGGPEAFF,TGTGCCAGCAGCCCCTCCGGTGGGCCTGAAGCTTTCTTT
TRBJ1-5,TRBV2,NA,CASSERSSNQPQHF,TGTGCCAGCAGTGAACGGTCTAGCAATCAGCCCCAGCATTTT
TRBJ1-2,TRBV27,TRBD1,CASSWEHRGIYYGYTF,TGTGCCAGCAGTTGGGAGCACAGGGGGATTTACTATGGCTACACCTTC
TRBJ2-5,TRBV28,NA,CASSLWDSQETQYF,TGTGCCAGCAGTTTATGGGACAGCCAAGAGACCCAGTACTTC
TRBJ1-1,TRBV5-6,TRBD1,CASSPVGGQGGEAFF,TGTGCCAGCAGCCCAGTGGGTGGACAGGGGGGAGAAGCTTTCTTT
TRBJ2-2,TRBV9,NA,CASSMSTGELFF,TGTGCCAGCAGCATGAGCACCGGGGAGCTGTTTTTT